Presented here are 18 T cell receptor beta chains from one specimen sequenced in a study of T cell responses to AZD1222 COVID-19 vaccine. Produced via immunoSEQ multiplex PCR; TCRdb's table is partial and in-frame only. The sample shows roughly 150,000 clones, approximately 90% of them seen only once. The starting material was peripheral blood, obtained 28 days after the second AZD1222 dose. Receptor source: an adult who received the AZD1222 COVID-19 vaccine.

J is TRBJ2-1 and V is TRBV19; D possibly corresponds to TRBD2 (7 bases). Trimming cost V 6 bases and J 0 bases, with 18 bases left between them. This CDR3 is 17 amino acids long. Germline V lookup: CDR1 LNHDA, CDR2 SQIVND (reference sequence). The CDR3 region is CASSPYGGRSSYNEQFF. The CDR3 DNA reads as TGTGCCAGTAGCCCTTACGGGGGGCGAAGCTCCTACAATGAGCAGTTCTTC. Based on the CDR3 plus reference TRBV19 and TRBJ2-1, the full variable domain is DGGITQSPKYLFRKEGQNVTLSCEQNLNHDAMYWYRQDPGQGLRLIYYSQIVNDFQKGDIAEGYSVSREKKESFPLTVTSAQKNPTAFYLCASSPYGGRSSYNEQFFGPGTRLTVL.

This chain uses TRBV7-8 with TRBJ1-2, with D unclear. The CDR3 consists of 16 residues. Germline V gene lookup returns CDR1 SGHVS and CDR2 FQNEAQ. V lost 0 bases and J lost 7, with 18 bases in between. CDR3 amino acids: CASSLASVGYRGGYTF. CDR3 DNA sequence: TGTGCCAGCAGCTTAGCATCTGTGGGGTATCGGGGTGGCTACACCTTC.

Notes on this clone: Other DNA sequences in this sample translate to the same CDR3. V gene TRBV27 combines with J gene TRBJ1-5; possibly TRBD1 for D (6 bases). V lost 2 bases to trimming and J lost 1 base, with 6 bases between them. The length of the CDR3 is 14 residues. CDR1 is MNHEY, CDR2 SMNVEV, per germline (reference sequence). The CDR3 protein is CASSLQGSNQPQHF. CDR3 nucleotides: TGTGCCAGCAGTTTACAGGGGAGCAATCAGCCCCAGCATTTT.

This clone occurred a few times. The genes are TRBV7-2 and TRBJ2-2; no clear D gene. There are 14 residues in the CDR3. Germline lookup yields CDR1 SGHTA and CDR2 FQGNSA. Trimming removed 0 bases from V and 6 bases from J, with 8 bases in between. In DNA form, the CDR3 reads TGTGCCAGCAGCTTAGCCAAATCCGCCGGGGAGCTGTTTTTT. Translation gives CASSLAKSAGELFF.

The V and J genes are TRBV6-5 and TRBJ1-6; possible D gene TRBD1, 6 bases. Trimming took 7 bases from V and 5 from J, leaving 15 bases between them. Germline V lookup: CDR1 MNHEY, CDR2 SVGAGI. The length of the CDR3 is 15 residues. This CDR3 is CASISIPGDNSPLHF. DNA of the CDR3: TGTGCCAGCATCTCCATTCCAGGGGATAATTCACCCCTCCACTTT.

This chain joins TRBV24-1 and TRBJ1-5, with TRBD1 identical over 9 bases. The germline V gene has CDR1 KGHDR and CDR2 SFDVKD. With 4 bases clipped from V and 5 bases from J, the junction kept 8 bases outside the gene matches. The CDR3 is 16 residues long. The CDR3 bases are TGTGCCACCAGTGACGGGACAGGGTCCCTAGATCAGCCCCAGCATTTT. Translated, it gives CATSDGTGSLDQPQHF.

This clone was found once. This chain connects TRBV24-1 to TRBJ1-3, with 10 bases fitting TRBD1. This CDR3 contains 14 residues. CDR1 is KGHDR and CDR2 is SFDVKD in the germline V gene. The J segment lost 7 bases and the V segment lost 4 bases, leaving 3 bases of the junction unmatched. The CDR3 region is CATSDPGQGNTIYF. The CDR3 DNA sequence: TGTGCCACCAGTGACCCGGGACAGGGGAACACCATATATTTT.

This clone appeared once. V is TRBV5-8 and J is TRBJ2-7, with 9 bases lining up with TRBD2. This CDR3 spans 16 amino acids. V lost 4 bases to trimming and J lost 4 bases; unmatched junction nucleotides: 12. Looked up from germline, CDR1 is SGHTS and CDR2 is YDEGEE. CDR3 sequence: CASSPPWIAGAYEQYF. CDR3 nucleotides: TGTGCCAGCAGCCCCCCGTGGATAGCGGGAGCTTACGAGCAGTACTTC. The variable domain in full, with the rest retrieved from reference TRBV5-8 and TRBJ2-7, is EAGVTQSPTHLIKTRGQQATLRCSPISGHTSVYWYQQALGLGLQFLLWYDEGEERNRGNFPPRFSGRQFPNYSSELNVNALELEDSALYLCASSPPWIAGAYEQYFGPGTRLTVT.

The CDR3 DNA reads TGTGCCAGCAGCCAAGACGGGCGGGGGAGCTCCTACAATGAGCAGTTCTTC. As protein: CASSQDGRGSSYNEQFF. The V call is TRBV3-1 (or the pseudogene TRBV3-2), the J call TRBJ2-1, with 7 nucleotides matching TRBD2. The CDR3 is made up of 17 amino acids. Trimming cost V 0 bases and J 0 bases; bases outside gene matches: 5. Germline loops: CDR1 LGHDT, CDR2 YNNKEL (reference sequence).

This rearrangement joins TRBV7-9 to TRBJ2-1; the match to TRBD2 covers 10 bases. CDR3 length: 17 amino acids. V shed 5 bases and J 14 bases; nucleotides not matched to a gene: 21. CDR1 SEHNR and CDR2 FQNEAQ come from the germline V gene (reference sequence). The CDR3 here is CASSPRVPGLAGDSKFF. In DNA form, the CDR3 reads TGTGCCAGCAGCCCCCGGGTGCCGGGTCTAGCGGGGGATTCGAAGTTCTTC.

This clone occurred once. The chain uses TRBV9 and TRBJ1-1, with TRBD1 as a possible D gene (6 bases). The CDR3 runs to 13 residues. The V and J ends lost 0 bases and 3 bases respectively, with 6 bases between them. CDR1 is SGDLS and CDR2 is YYNGEE in the germline V gene. CDR3 sequence reads: CASSVAGDTEAFF. The CDR3 DNA sequence: TGTGCCAGCAGCGTAGCAGGGGACACTGAAGCTTTCTTT.

The chain links TRBV30 to TRBJ1-1; D unclear. V lost 5 bases and J lost 0, with 13 bases in between. The V gene's germline CDR1 is GTSNPN and CDR2 SVGIG (reference sequence). The CDR3 covers 14 residues. Here the CDR3 DNA reads TGTGCCTGGGTCCTTTCGGGTTTGAACACTGAAGCTTTCTTT. This codes for CAWVLSGLNTEAFF.

The chain is built from TRBV6-5 and TRBJ1-1, with a tentative D call TRBD1 (5 bases). Trimming took off 6 bases at V and 0 bases at J, with 14 bases between the two ends. Germline values: CDR1 MNHEY, CDR2 SVGAGI. The CDR3 covers 15 residues. The CDR3 is CASSSGGGVNTEAFF. The CDR3 DNA reads as TGTGCCAGCAGCTCCGGGGGAGGGGTGAACACTGAAGCTTTCTTT.

V is TRBV3-1 (or the pseudogene TRBV3-2) and J is TRBJ1-2; D possibly corresponds to TRBD1 (5 bases). The germline V and J ends were trimmed by 2 bases and 1 base, with 17 bases remaining between them. Per germline, CDR1 LGHDT and CDR2 YNNKEL (reference sequence). This CDR3 spans 17 amino acids. Written as DNA, the CDR3 is TGTGCCAGCAGCCAACCCGAGGACACCTTGTTTAACTATGGCTACACCTTC. Its translation is CASSQPEDTLFNYGYTF.

The chain joins TRBV28 to TRBJ1-2, with a tentative D call TRBD1 (6 bases). The CDR3 has 15 amino acids. V lost 4 bases to trimming and J lost 4 bases, with 16 bases between them. CDR1 MDHEN and CDR2 SYDVKM come from the germline V gene. This chain's CDR3 is CASSYGQLLSYGYTF. CDR3 sequence (DNA): TGTGCCAGCAGTTATGGACAGCTGCTAAGCTATGGCTACACCTTC.

The chain joins TRBV7-2 to TRBJ1-1, with D possibly being TRBD1 (5 bases). V lost 7 bases and J lost 8, with 11 bases in between. Per germline, CDR1 SGHTA and CDR2 FQGNSA. The CDR3 covers 11 residues. CDR3 sequence reads: CASTSWGEAFF. The CDR3 DNA follows: TGTGCCAGCACCTCATGGGGGGAAGCTTTCTTT.

This clone was detected only once. The rearrangement uses TRBV6-5 and TRBJ2-7; no reliable D call. The V end lost 0 bases, the J end lost 4 bases, and 13 bases lay between the germline ends. CDR1 is MNHEY, CDR2 SVGAGI, per germline. The CDR3 contains 15 residues. This CDR3 is CASSYSTNGRYEQYV. CDR3 DNA sequence: TGTGCCAGCAGTTACTCGACCAACGGCCGGTACGAGCAGTACGTC.

The V and J genes are TRBV2 and TRBJ1-3, with 9 bases aligning to TRBD1. J lost 8 bases, V lost 8 bases, and 10 bases had no gene match. Germline V gene sequence: CDR1 SNHLY, CDR2 FYNNEI. The CDR3 length is 14 residues. The CDR3: CASGGDRARDTIYF. The CDR3 nucleotides are TGTGCCAGCGGGGGGGACAGGGCCAGGGACACCATATATTTT.